These 5 T cell receptor beta chains came from one sample sequenced in a study of cytomegalovirus exposure and HLA in healthy donors (dated by TCRdb to about 2017). The library was built by means of the immunoSEQ multiplex PCR assay. A mixture of 60 forward primers for TCR Vbeta segments and 13 reverse primers for TCR Jbeta segments was used in the multiplex PCR. TCRdb took over this immuneACCESS table, retaining in-frame rearrangements with V and J assigned. Such tables are incomplete; in checked studies, under half of the missing clones stem from an unresolved V gene, and the remainder is unexplained. The sample table shows about 160,000 clones, and about 85% are seen once. The top ten clones comprise less than 2.5% of the sample. Sequenced: PBMCs. All receptors derive from a man aged 18 to 29 in good health and CMV-seropositive.

V is TRBV5-4 and J is TRBJ1-2; TRBD1 matches at 7 bases. V lost 4 bases to trimming and J lost 6 bases; unmatched junction nucleotides: 6. This CDR3 is 13 amino acids long. The V gene's germline CDR1 is SGHNT and CDR2 YYREEE (reference sequence). In DNA, the CDR3 is TGTGCCAGCAGCCCTAGGGGGCGGGATGGCTACACCTTC. Its protein is CASSPRGRDGYTF. Variable domain in full (rest from reference TRBV5-4 and TRBJ1-2): ETGVTQSPTHLIKTRGQQVTLRCSSQSGHNTVSWYQQALGQGPQFIFQYYREEENGRGNFPPRFSGLQFPNYSSELNVNALELDDSALYLCASSPRGRDGYTFGSGTRLTVV.

The genes are TRBV4-1 and TRBJ2-7, with D unresolved. The CDR3 is 16 residues long. CDR1 is MGHRA, CDR2 YSYEKL, per germline. The V end was cut by 1 base, the J end by 2 bases, with 15 bases between. The CDR3 coding sequence is TGCGCCAGCAGCCAAGGTTTGGCAGTTTCGACCTACGAGCAGTACTTC. It is translated as CASSQGLAVSTYEQYF.

This sequence joins TRBV5-1 and TRBJ1-2; the match to TRBD1 covers 7 bases. V shed 7 bases and J 2 bases; nucleotides not matched to a gene: 5. This CDR3 is built from 13 residues. Per germline, CDR1 SGHRS and CDR2 YFSETQ. This CDR3 reads CASSDRANYGYTF. DNA of the CDR3: TGCGCCAGCTCCGACAGGGCAAACTATGGCTACACCTTC.

The chain uses TRBV7-9 and TRBJ2-3, with TRBD2 as a possible D gene (6 bases). V was shortened by 0 bases and J by 0 bases, with 10 bases between the two germline ends. Germline CDR1 is SEHNR and CDR2 is FQNEAQ (reference sequence). The CDR3 extends over 16 amino acids. In DNA form, the CDR3 reads TGTGCCAGCAGCTTAGCGGGGCGGGGAAGCACAGATACGCAGTATTTT. As protein: CASSLAGRGSTDTQYF.

The DNA of the CDR3 is TGCGCCAGCAGCCTTTTTGTGGGACAGGGTACCTACGAGCAGTACTTC. Its protein product is CASSLFVGQGTYEQYF. The chain couples TRBV4-3 to TRBJ2-7; 9 nucleotides line up with TRBD1. From germline, CDR1 is LGHNA and CDR2 YSLEER. With 4 bases clipped from V and 2 bases from J, the junction kept 9 bases outside the gene matches. The CDR3 has 16 amino acids.